A selection of T cell receptor beta chains follows, all from one sample in a study of T cells in pancreatic ductal adenocarcinoma. Some clones are missing from TCRdb's copy, which holds only in-frame ones; the method was immunoSEQ multiplex PCR. The table shows around 100,000 clones, with 90% to 95% occurring only once. Sequenced sample: PBMCs. The receptors derive from a human donor with pancreatic ductal adenocarcinoma. Both conserved end residues are part of each CDR3. Fields, in order: clone size, J gene, V gene, D gene, CDR3 DNA, CDR3 protein. The D gene is left open where the match is weak. Clone size, where shown, is once, few, many, or a class for clones that have expanded.

.	TRBJ2-7	TRBV10-3	.	TGTGCCATCAGTCCACAGAGCTCCTACGAGCAGTACTTC	CAISPQSSYEQYF
.	TRBJ2-2	TRBV7-2	TRBD1	TGTGCCAGCAGCGACCGGACAGGGTTCGGGGAGCTGTTTTTT	CASSDRTGFGELFF
.	TRBJ2-5	TRBV5-6	TRBD1	TGTGCCAGCAGCTTGTATACAGGGGGCGCGGAGACCCAGTACTTC	CASSLYTGGAETQYF
.	TRBJ2-7	TRBV5-1	.	TGCGCCAGCAGCCCCTCTCCTCAGGGGCCTGACTACGAGCAGTACTTC	CASSPSPQGPDYEQYF
few	TRBJ1-1	TRBV6-5	TRBD1	TGTGCCAGCCTCCAGGGGGCGGACACTGAAGCTTTCTTT	CASLQGADTEAFF
.	TRBJ2-2	TRBV29-1	.	TGCAGCGCGGGGGACACCGGGGAGCTGTTTTTT	CSAGDTGELFF
.	TRBJ2-5	TRBV18	TRBD1	TGTGCCAGCTCACCAGCAGGGGGCGCGGGGGAGACCCAGTACTTC	CASSPAGGAGETQYF
.	TRBJ1-4	TRBV23-1	.	TGCGCCAGCAGCCTAGGGGCCCGGACGAGGAGTGAAAAACTGTTTTTT	CASSLGARTRSEKLFF
.	TRBJ2-1	TRBV7-8	.	TGTGCCAGCAGTTCACCCCCGGGGACCTACAATGAGCAGTTCTTC	CASSSPPGTYNEQFF
.	TRBJ2-2	TRBV2	TRBD2	TGTGCCAGCAGTGAGGCGGGGGGGAACACCGGGGAGCTGTTTTTT	CASSEAGGNTGELFF
.	TRBJ2-3	TRBV10-2	TRBD1	TGCGCCAGCAGACCGGGACAGGGGGGCGCAGATACGCAGTATTTT	CASRPGQGGADTQYF
.	TRBJ2-1	TRBV5-5	TRBD2	TGTGCCAGCAGCCTGGGACTAGCGGAACACAATGAGCAGTTCTTC	CASSLGLAEHNEQFF
.	TRBJ1-1	TRBV19	.	TGTGCCAGTAGTATCGGGGGGGCGGAGGCTGAAGCTTTCTTT	CASSIGGAEAEAFF
once	TRBJ2-1	TRBV28	TRBD1	TGTGCCAGCAGTTTGCCTGACAGGGGATTGAATGAGCAGTTCTTC	CASSLPDRGLNEQFF
.	TRBJ1-5	TRBV5-5	.	TGTGCCAGCAGCTTGGACGTCCAGGGGCCCCAGCATTTT	CASSLDVQGPQHF
.	TRBJ2-1	TRBV21-1	.	TGTGCCAGCGGAAGACAAGGGATGAGGGAGACATACAATGAGCAGTTCTTC	CASGRQGMRETYNEQFF
.	TRBJ2-7	TRBV18	TRBD1	TGTGCCAGCTCCCTTGGGACAGGGACTTCCTACGAGCAGTACTTC	CASSLGTGTSYEQYF
few	TRBJ1-2	TRBV6-5	TRBD1	TGTGCCAGCAGTTCGCCCCGGACAGGGTATGGCTACACCTTC	CASSSPRTGYGYTF
.	TRBJ2-1	TRBV10-2	.	TGCGCCAGCAGTGATGGGAGCTCCTACAATGAGCAGTTCTTC	CASSDGSSYNEQFF
.	TRBJ2-7	TRBV6-1	.	TGTGCCAGCAGGCACGATACAGGGTACGAGCAGTACTTC	CASRHDTGYEQYF
.	TRBJ2-7	TRBV2	TRBD2	TGTGCCAGCAGGGGACTAGCGGGGTACGAGCAGTACTTC	CASRGLAGYEQYF
.	TRBJ2-3	TRBV28	.	TGTGCCAGCAGGAGCGGGTATAGCACAGATACGCAGTATTTT	CASRSGYSTDTQYF
.	TRBJ2-5	TRBV9	.	TGTGCCAGCAGCGTAGGTGCAGGGGAACAAGAGACCCAGTACTTC	CASSVGAGEQETQYF
.	TRBJ2-7	TRBV19	.	TGTGCCAGTAAGAGGACTACCCGCGGCGACTACGAGCAGTACTTC	CASKRTTRGDYEQYF
once	TRBJ2-7	TRBV29-1	.	TGCAGCGTTGACATGGGCCCCTACGAGCAGTACTTC	CSVDMGPYEQYF